The 3 T cell receptor beta chains below all came from one sample that was sequenced in a study of T-cell reconstitution after alpha-beta-depleted transplantation in children. The authors prepared the TCRbeta library with unique molecular identifiers. TCRdb used MiXCR to reprocess the PCR reads, holding one entry per CDR3 protein. The data contain 400,000 to 500,000 distinct CDR3 sequences, roughly a tenth of them singletons. The material was PBMCs from the stem cell graft donor, obtained from the stem cell graft. The receptor source for this set is a human donor who donated a stem cell graft to a child with acute myeloid leukemia.

Only a few counts were recorded for this clonotype. This chain links TRBV10-3 with TRBJ2-7; a possible D gene is TRBD2 (5 bases). Germline loops: CDR1 ENHRY, CDR2 SYGVKD. With 2 bases removed from V and 1 base from J, the gap between germline ends came to 6 bases. The CDR3 loop spans 13 amino acids. CDR3 sequence reads: CAISEGESYEQYF. The CDR3 coding sequence is TGTGCCATCAGTGAGGGGGAGTCCTACGAGCAGTACTTC.

The rearrangement uses TRBV5-1 and TRBJ2-7; no clear D. CDR3 length: 16 amino acids. The germline gives CDR1 SGHRS, CDR2 YFSETQ. Trimming removed 3 bases at V and 0 bases at J, with 16 bases between. The CDR3 coding sequence is TGCGCCAGCAGCTACGGGCAGGACGTAAGCTCCTACGAGCAGTACGTC. It is translated as CASSYGQDVSSYEQYV.

This clonotype was found a few times. The chain recombines TRBV12-3 or TRBV12-4 with TRBJ1-6; 7 bases are a match to TRBD1. With 1 base clipped from V and 10 bases from J, the junction kept 7 bases outside the gene matches. The CDR3 is 15 amino acids. The CDR3 is CASSLGNTGASPLHF. CDR3 in DNA: TGTGCCAGCAGTTTAGGAAATACAGGGGCATCACCCCTCCACTTT.